This T cell receptor (beta chain) was documented in a study of metastatic and nonmetastatic thyroid tumors. TCRdb reanalyzed the PCR reads via MiXCR. Among some 5,600 clones listed, less than 35% were seen once. The CDR3 loop spans 17 amino acids. Trimming took 4 bases from V and 4 from J; bases not matched to a gene: 12. CDR1 is MGHRA and CDR2 is YSYEKL in the germline V gene. In the case of this clone: This same CDR3 is encoded by further DNA sequences in the sample.

Each patient went into thyroid surgery without having received any treatment. The TCR was taken from a female donor with papillary thyroid cancer or a benign thyroid nodule (not recorded which). Some clones in this sample may be carry-over from other donors' samples. The gene calls are TRBV4-1 and TRBJ1-1; 10 bases are a match to TRBD1. The sample consisted of adjacent normal tissue. For the CDR3, the DNA is TGCGCCAGCAGCCCCCCGGGACAGGGGATAGGAGGCACTGAAGCTTTCTTT. This encodes CASSPPGQGIGGTEAFF.